The text below deals with one T cell receptor (beta chain). Between the trimmed V and J ends, which lost 3 bases and 4 bases, there was a span of 10 bases. Germline CDR1 SGHTA, CDR2 FQGNSA. CDR3 size: 15 residues. These data are taken from a study of blood T cell repertoires in COVID-19. Whole-study context: Collection of acute and convalescent COVID-19 samples took place in the United States, Italy and Spain. PBMCs, B-cell-depleted T cells, or T cells provided the cDNA or gDNA that made up the material.

How the authors handled the data: Amplification of reference gene primers provided the estimated nucleated cell counts. The protocol was immunoSEQ multiplex PCR, while the TCRdb copy is restricted to in-frame clones and leaves out a portion. V, J and clone size are taken as reported in that table, and D and trimming were inferred from the DNA itself. Of approximately 52,000 clones listed, around 86% are singletons. This receptor was taken from a man between 65 and 80 years old with acute or convalescent COVID-19. This chain uses TRBV7-2 with TRBJ1-6; weak D call: TRBD1 (5 bases). The sequenced sample consisted of peripheral blood. CDR3 in amino acids: CASSFRTTYNSPLHF. CDR3 bases: TGTGCCAGCAGCTTTAGGACAACGTATAATTCACCCCTCCACTTT. Together with reference TRBV7-2 and TRBJ1-6, the CDR3 gives the full variable domain: GAGVSQSPSNKVTEKGKDVELRCDPISGHTALYWYRQSLGQGLEFLIYFQGNSAPDKSGLPSDRFSAERTGGSVSTLTIQRTQQEDSAVYLCASSFRTTYNSPLHFGNGTRLTVT.